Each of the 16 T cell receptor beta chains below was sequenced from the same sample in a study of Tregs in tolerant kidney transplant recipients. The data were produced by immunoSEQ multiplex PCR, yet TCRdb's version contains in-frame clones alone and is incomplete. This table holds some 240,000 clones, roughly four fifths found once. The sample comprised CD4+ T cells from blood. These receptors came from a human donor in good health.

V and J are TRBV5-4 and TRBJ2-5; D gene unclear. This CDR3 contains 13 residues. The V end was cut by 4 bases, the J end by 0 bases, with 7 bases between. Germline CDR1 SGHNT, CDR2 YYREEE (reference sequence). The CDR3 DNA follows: TGTGCCAGCAGCACCCCGTACCAAGAGACCCAGTACTTC. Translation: CASSTPYQETQYF.

In DNA form, the CDR3 reads TGCGCCAGCAGCTTGCAGGGGGATAGCACAGATACGCAGTATTTT. Amino acids: CASSLQGDSTDTQYF. The chain joins TRBV5-1 to TRBJ2-3, with 7 nucleotides matching TRBD1. With V trimmed by 1 base and J by 0 bases, 2 bases remained unmatched. Germline V gene lookup returns CDR1 SGHRS and CDR2 YFSETQ. The CDR3 extends over 15 amino acids.

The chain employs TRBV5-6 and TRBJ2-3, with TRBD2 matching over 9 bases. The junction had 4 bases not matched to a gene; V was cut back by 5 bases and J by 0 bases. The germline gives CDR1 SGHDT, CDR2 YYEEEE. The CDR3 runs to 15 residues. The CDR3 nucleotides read TGTGCCAGCAGGGGACTAGCCCGGAGCACAGATACGCAGTATTTT. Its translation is CASRGLARSTDTQYF.

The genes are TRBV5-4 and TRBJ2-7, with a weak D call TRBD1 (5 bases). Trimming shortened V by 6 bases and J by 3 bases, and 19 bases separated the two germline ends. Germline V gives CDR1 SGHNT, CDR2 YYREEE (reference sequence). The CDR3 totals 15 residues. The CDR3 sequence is CASTRKGRNLYEQYF. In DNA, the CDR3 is TGTGCCAGCACCAGAAAGGGGCGGAATCTCTACGAGCAGTACTTC. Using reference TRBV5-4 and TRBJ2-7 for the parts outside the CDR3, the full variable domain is ETGVTQSPTHLIKTRGQQVTLRCSSQSGHNTVSWYQQALGQGPQFIFQYYREEENGRGNFPPRFSGLQFPNYSSELNVNALELDDSALYLCASTRKGRNLYEQYFGPGTRLTVT.

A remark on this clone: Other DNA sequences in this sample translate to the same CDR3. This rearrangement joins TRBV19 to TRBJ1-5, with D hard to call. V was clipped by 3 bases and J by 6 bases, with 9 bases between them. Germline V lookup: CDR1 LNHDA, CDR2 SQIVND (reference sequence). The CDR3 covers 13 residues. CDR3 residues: CASSIGVGQPQHF. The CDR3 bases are TGTGCCAGTAGTATCGGGGTAGGTCAGCCCCAGCATTTT.

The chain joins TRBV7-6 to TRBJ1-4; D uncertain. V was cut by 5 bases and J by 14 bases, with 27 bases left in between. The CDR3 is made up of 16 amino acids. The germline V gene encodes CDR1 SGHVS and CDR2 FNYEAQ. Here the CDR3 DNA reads TGTGCCAGCAGCCGATTTAGCCGGGCAAATCCCAATTCGCTGTTTTTT. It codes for CASSRFSRANPNSLFF.

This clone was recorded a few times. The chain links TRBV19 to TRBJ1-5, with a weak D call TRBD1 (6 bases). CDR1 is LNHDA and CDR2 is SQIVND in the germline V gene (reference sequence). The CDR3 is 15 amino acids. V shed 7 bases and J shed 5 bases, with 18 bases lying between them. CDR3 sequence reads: CASKLWRGRDQPQHF. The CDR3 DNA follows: TGTGCCAGTAAACTATGGAGGGGGAGGGATCAGCCCCAGCATTTT. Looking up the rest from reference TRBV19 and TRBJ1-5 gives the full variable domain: DGGITQSPKYLFRKEGQNVTLSCEQNLNHDAMYWYRQDPGQGLRLIYYSQIVNDFQKGDIAEGYSVSREKKESFPLTVTSAQKNPTAFYLCASKLWRGRDQPQHFGDGTRLSIL.

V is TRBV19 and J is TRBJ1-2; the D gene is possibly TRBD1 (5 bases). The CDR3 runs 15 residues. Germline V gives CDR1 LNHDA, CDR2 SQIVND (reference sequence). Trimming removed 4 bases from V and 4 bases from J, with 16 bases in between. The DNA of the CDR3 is TGTGCCAGTAGTACCGAGGGACGGATGATCTATGGCTACACCTTC. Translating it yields CASSTEGRMIYGYTF.

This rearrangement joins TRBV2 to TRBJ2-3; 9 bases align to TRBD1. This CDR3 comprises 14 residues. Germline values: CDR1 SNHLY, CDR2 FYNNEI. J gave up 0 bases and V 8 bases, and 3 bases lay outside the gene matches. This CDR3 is CASHRGHSTDTQYF. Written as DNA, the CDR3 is TGTGCCAGCCACAGGGGGCATAGCACAGATACGCAGTATTTT.

The DNA for the CDR3 is TGTGCCAGCAGCTTAGTGGGCGGGACAGGGGCTAATCAGCCCCAGCATTTT. This codes for CASSLVGGTGANQPQHF. The chain carries TRBV7-8 and TRBJ1-5, with 10 bases aligning to TRBD1. CDR1 and CDR2 (germline): SGHVS, FQNEAQ. This CDR3 spans 17 amino acids. J was trimmed by 4 bases and V by 1 base; bases with no gene match: 7.

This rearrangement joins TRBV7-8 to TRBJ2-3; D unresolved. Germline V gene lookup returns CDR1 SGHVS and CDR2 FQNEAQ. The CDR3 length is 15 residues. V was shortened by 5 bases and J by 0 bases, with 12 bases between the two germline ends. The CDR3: CASSPQHHSTDTQYF. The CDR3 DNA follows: TGTGCCAGCAGCCCCCAACACCACAGCACAGATACGCAGTATTTT.

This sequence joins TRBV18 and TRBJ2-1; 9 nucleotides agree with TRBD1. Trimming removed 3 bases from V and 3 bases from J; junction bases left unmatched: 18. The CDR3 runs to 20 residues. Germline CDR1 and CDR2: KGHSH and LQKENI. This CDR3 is CASSPRDRVLDSPHYNEQFF. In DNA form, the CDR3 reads TGTGCCAGCTCACCCCGGGACAGGGTCTTGGATAGCCCCCACTACAATGAGCAGTTCTTC.

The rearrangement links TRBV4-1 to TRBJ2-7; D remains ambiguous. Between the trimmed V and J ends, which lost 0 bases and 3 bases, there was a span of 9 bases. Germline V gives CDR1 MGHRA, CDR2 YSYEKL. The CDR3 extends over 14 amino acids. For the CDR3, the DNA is TGCGCCAGCAGCCAAGATGGCCACAACTACGAGCAGTACTTC. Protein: CASSQDGHNYEQYF.

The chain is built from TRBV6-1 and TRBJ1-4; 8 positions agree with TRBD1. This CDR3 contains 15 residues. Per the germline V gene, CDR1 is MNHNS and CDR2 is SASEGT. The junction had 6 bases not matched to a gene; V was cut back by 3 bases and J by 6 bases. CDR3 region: CASSDRTGPYEKLFF. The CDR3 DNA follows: TGTGCCAGCAGTGACCGGACAGGGCCCTATGAAAAACTGTTTTTT.

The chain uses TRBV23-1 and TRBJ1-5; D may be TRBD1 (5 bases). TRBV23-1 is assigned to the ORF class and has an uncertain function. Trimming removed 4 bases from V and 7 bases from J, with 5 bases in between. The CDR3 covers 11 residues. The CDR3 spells CASSRGQPQHF. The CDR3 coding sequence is TGCGCCAGCAGTCGGGGCCAGCCCCAGCATTTT.

CDR3 protein: CASRTGQRVYGYTF. CDR3 DNA: TGTGCAAGTCGCACGGGACAGAGGGTCTATGGCTACACCTTC. The J gene is TRBJ1-2, the V gene TRBV12-2; the table's D call of TRBD1 was not tested on the DNA. TRBV12-2 is termed a pseudogene. This CDR3 spans 14 amino acids.